The clone carrying this T cell receptor beta chain was picked up many times. Its antigen remains unidentified. The CDR3 is 14 residues long. V dropped 3 bases and J dropped 8; count of bases not matched to a gene: 4. Germline V gives CDR1 MNHEY, CDR2 SMNVEV (reference sequence). This sample was taken from a study of glioma-infiltrating T cells. Study results and caveats: CDR3 overlap between tissue and blood was very small. Gliomas, especially low-grade, showed above-expected tissue-blood divergence; non-neoplastic patients showed below.

Using RNA template, CDR3s of TCR alpha and beta were amplified with iRepertoire arm-PCR. For one-step reverse transcription and amplification, 100-400 ng of tissue mRNA or PBMC total RNA was used. TCRdb re-called the multiplex PCR reads through MiXCR, storing one row per CDR3 protein. The data hold some 130,000 distinct CDR3 sequences, with 20% to 25% observed a single time. The chain couples TRBV27 to TRBJ1-6; 7 positions match TRBD1. The TCR originated in a human donor with low-grade glioma or glioblastoma, undergoing nonglioma brain surgery, or in good health (not recorded which). The sequenced sample was glioma tissue, nonneoplastic brain tissue, or PBMCs (not recorded which). For the CDR3, the DNA is TGTGCCAGCAGTTTTCCGGGACAGCATTCACCCCTCCACTTT. Its protein is CASSFPGQHSPLHF.